Presented here are 13 T cell receptor beta chains from one specimen sequenced in a study of blood T cell repertoires in COVID-19 (dated by TCRdb to the early 2020s). Receptor amplification or capture employed the immunoSEQ multiplex PCR assay. TCRdb provides this immuneACCESS table in a form limited to in-frame rearrangements. Some clones are lacking; in checked studies, under half of them reflect an unresolved V gene, and why the rest are absent is not known. The sample data list about 49,000 clones, and approximately 93% of these were observed just once. 1% of the sample goes to the ten largest clones. The specimen sequenced was peripheral blood. The source of these receptors is a man in his 60s with COVID-19, enrolled during active disease.

V is TRBV7-9 and J is TRBJ2-7; D is unclear. The CDR3 consists of 16 residues. Trimming cost V 1 base and J 0 bases, with 13 bases left between them. The germline gives CDR1 SEHNR, CDR2 FQNEAQ (reference sequence). CDR3 nucleotide sequence: TGTGCCAGCAGCTTAGGAGCCACTCTCGCCTCCTACGAGCAGTACTTC. Translating it yields CASSLGATLASYEQYF.

This clone was detected only once. CDR3 loop: CASSLVAGATTIYF. CDR3 bases: TGCGCCAGCAGCTTGGTTGCAGGGGCCACCACCATATATTTT. The chain carries TRBV5-1 and TRBJ1-3; maybe TRBD1 (6 bases). Germline V lookup: CDR1 SGHRS, CDR2 YFSETQ. The V end lost 0 bases, the J end lost 9 bases, and 13 bases lay between the germline ends. The CDR3 length is 14 residues.

Only one count was recorded for this clone. The chain links TRBV7-2 to TRBJ2-7; TRBD1 aligns across 8 bases. In germline, CDR1 is SGHTA, CDR2 FQGNSA. This CDR3 region has 19 residues. V lost 1 base and J lost 2; bases outside the gene matches: 16. DNA for the CDR3: TGTGCCAGCAGCTTAGTAGGTTGGCAGGGGGCGATTATAACCTACGAGCAGTACTTC. Translating it yields CASSLVGWQGAIITYEQYF.

The genes are TRBV19 and TRBJ1-2, with TRBD1 as a possible D gene (6 bases). Trimming took off 7 bases at V and 0 bases at J, with 18 bases between the two ends. This CDR3 comprises 16 residues. CDR1 and CDR2 (germline): LNHDA, SQIVND (reference sequence). The CDR3 protein is CASNLVGTPANYGYTF. The CDR3, as DNA: TGTGCCAGTAACTTAGTGGGGACACCGGCTAACTATGGCTACACCTTC.

The rearrangement uses TRBV28 and TRBJ1-2, with a tentative D call TRBD1 (6 bases). This CDR3 has 14 residues. Trimming shortened V by 4 bases and J by 3 bases, and 12 bases separated the two germline ends. The germline CDR1 and CDR2 sequences are MDHEN and SYDVKM. CDR3 in amino acids: CASSSNRVDYGYTF. The CDR3 DNA reads TGTGCCAGCAGTTCTAACAGGGTTGACTATGGCTACACCTTC.

V usage is TRBV7-6 and J usage is TRBJ2-7; 7 bases match TRBD1. CDR1 and CDR2 from the germline V gene are SGHVS and FNYEAQ. CDR3 size: 16 residues. Trimming removed 4 bases from V and 4 bases from J; junction bases left unmatched: 13. CDR3 DNA sequence: TGTGCCAGCAGCTCCCGGACAGGTCCCAAAGGGTACGAGCAGTACTTC. It codes for CASSSRTGPKGYEQYF.

The chain combines TRBV9 with TRBJ1-2, with D perhaps TRBD1 (5 bases). This CDR3 contains 14 residues. Between the trimmed V and J ends, which lost 4 bases and 2 bases, there was a span of 12 bases. CDR1 and CDR2 (germline): SGDLS, YYNGEE. The CDR3 region has the DNA TGTGCCAGCAGCCCTCGGGGGGGGAACTATGGCTACACCTTC. Protein: CASSPRGGNYGYTF.

The J gene is TRBJ1-5, the V gene TRBV3-1 (or the pseudogene TRBV3-2); unclear D gene. This CDR3 is built from 13 residues. With 1 base removed from V and 10 bases from J, the gap between germline ends came to 11 bases. Germline V gene lookup returns CDR1 LGHDT and CDR2 YNNKEL (reference sequence). CDR3 DNA: TGTGCCAGCAGCCAAGCGGTAAGATCCCCCCAGCATTTT. This encodes CASSQAVRSPQHF.

V gene TRBV28 combines with J gene TRBJ1-5; D gene ambiguous. The V end was cut by 6 bases, the J end by 4 bases, with 16 bases between. This CDR3 region has 15 residues. CDR1 is MDHEN, CDR2 SYDVKM, per germline. CDR3 protein: CASRLSAGLNQPQHF. CDR3 nucleotides: TGTGCCAGCAGACTGAGCGCAGGACTAAATCAGCCCCAGCATTTT.

This clone occurred once. The CDR3 bases are TGTGCCAGCAGTACCGGGACAGCGAACTCTGGAAACACCATATATTTT. This sequence encodes CASSTGTANSGNTIYF. The rearrangement links TRBV28 to TRBJ1-3; 7 positions match TRBD1. The CDR3 is 16 amino acids. V shed 5 bases, J shed 0 bases, and the junction held 7 bases outside the gene matches. Germline CDR1 reads MDHEN; CDR2 reads SYDVKM.

The CDR3 sequence is CAWIPPAIYGSGQFF. The CDR3 nucleotides read TGTGCCTGGATTCCTCCGGCAATTTATGGTAGCGGGCAGTTCTTC. The chain uses TRBV30 and TRBJ2-1; weak D call: TRBD2 (6 bases). V lost 4 bases to trimming and J lost 12 bases, with 25 bases between them. The germline V gene has CDR1 GTSNPN and CDR2 SVGIG (reference sequence). The CDR3 covers 15 residues. The full variable domain, in which reference TRBV30 and TRBJ2-1 provide the parts outside the CDR3, is SQTIHQWPATLVQPVGSPLSLECTVEGTSNPNLYWYRQAAGRGLQLLFYSVGIGQISSEVPQNLSASRPQDRQFILSSKKLLLSDSGFYLCAWIPPAIYGSGQFFGPGTRLTVL.

The CDR3 is CASRLDRNTGELFF. The CDR3 DNA follows: TGTGCCAGCCGACTCGACAGGAACACCGGGGAGCTGTTTTTT. The chain uses TRBV7-9 and TRBJ2-2, with a weak D call TRBD1 (5 bases). V was trimmed by 8 bases and J by 1 base, leaving 11 bases between them. CDR3 length: 14 residues. Per germline, CDR1 SEHNR and CDR2 FQNEAQ (reference sequence).

In regard to this clone: One junction end does not reproduce the germline sequence, and a read error may be involved. The chain combines TRBV28 with TRBJ1-2; D remains unclear. This CDR3 is built from 14 residues. In germline, CDR1 is MDHEN, CDR2 SYDVKM. CDR3 loop: CASSLWTDNYGYTF. The DNA of the CDR3 is TGTGCCAGCAGTCTATGGACTGATAACTATGGCTACACCTTC.